This is a list of T cell receptor beta chains from one sample in a study of T cell responses to AZD1222 COVID-19 vaccine. Sequencing used immunoSEQ multiplex PCR; TCRdb keeps in-frame clones, though not all of them. The sample gives 35,000 to 50,000 clones, around four fifths of which show up once; roughly 22% is in the top ten. This specimen was peripheral blood, taken 28 days after the second dose of the MenACWY control vaccine. These TCRs come from an adult who received the MenACWY meningococcal vaccine as a control. The CDR3 runs from the conserved cysteine through the conserved F or W. The order of the fields is V gene, J gene, clone size, D gene, CDR3 protein, CDR3 DNA. The D gene is left open where the match is weak. Where a row states a size, it is once, few, many or the class of an expanded clone; other rows omit it.

V: TRBV6-5
J: TRBJ2-1
size: few
D: TRBD2
CDR3: CASSYGAGDLYNEQFF
DNA: TGTGCCAGCAGTTACGGGGCGGGAGATTTATACAATGAGCAGTTCTTC

V: TRBV5-1
J: TRBJ2-7
size: once
D: NA
CDR3: CASSTGQLGYEQYF
DNA: TGCGCCAGCAGCACTGGACAACTCGGCTACGAGCAGTACTTC

V: TRBV27
J: TRBJ2-1
size: NA
D: TRBD2
CDR3: CASSLWSVSGSSYNEQFF
DNA: TGTGCCAGCAGTTTATGGTCAGTTAGCGGGAGCTCCTACAATGAGCAGTTCTTC

V: TRBV28
J: TRBJ1-1
size: few
D: NA
CDR3: CASSLSGGRFMNTEAFF
DNA: TGTGCCAGCAGTTTATCTGGGGGCAGATTCATGAACACTGAAGCTTTCTTT

V: TRBV28
J: TRBJ1-1
size: few
D: NA
CDR3: CASSFPDNTEAFF
DNA: TGTGCCAGCAGTTTCCCGGACAACACTGAAGCTTTCTTT

V: TRBV5-4
J: TRBJ1-1
size: NA
D: TRBD1
CDR3: CASSWGQGRNTEAFF
DNA: TGTGCCAGCAGCTGGGGACAGGGGCGGAACACTGAAGCTTTCTTT

V: TRBV9
J: TRBJ2-1
size: NA
D: NA
CDR3: CASSVGGGFGLNNEQFF
DNA: TGTGCCAGCAGCGTAGGAGGGGGGTTTGGACTAAACAATGAGCAGTTCTTC

V: TRBV12-3/TRBV12-4
J: TRBJ2-7
size: NA
D: NA
CDR3: CASRVSGEQYF
DNA: TGTGCCAGCCGGGTGAGCGGGGAGCAGTACTTC

V: TRBV5-1
J: TRBJ1-4
size: once
D: NA
CDR3: CASRLRTNEKLFF
DNA: TGCGCCTCCCGTCTCAGGACTAATGAAAAACTGTTTTTT

V: TRBV28
J: TRBJ2-5
size: NA
D: NA
CDR3: CASTVTGRGTQYF
DNA: TGTGCCAGCACAGTGACAGGACGGGGGACCCAGTACTTC